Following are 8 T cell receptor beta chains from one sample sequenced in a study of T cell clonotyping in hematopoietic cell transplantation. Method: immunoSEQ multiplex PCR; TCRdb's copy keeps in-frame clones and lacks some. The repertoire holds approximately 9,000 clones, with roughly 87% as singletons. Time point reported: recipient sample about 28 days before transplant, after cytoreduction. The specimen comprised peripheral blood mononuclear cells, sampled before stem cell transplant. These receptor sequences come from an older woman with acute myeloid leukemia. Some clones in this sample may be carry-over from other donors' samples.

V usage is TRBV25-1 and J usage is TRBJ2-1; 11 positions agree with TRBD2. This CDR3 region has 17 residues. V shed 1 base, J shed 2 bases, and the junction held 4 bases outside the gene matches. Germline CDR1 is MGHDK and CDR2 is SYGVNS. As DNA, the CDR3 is TGTGCCAGCAGTGAATTCTCGGGACTAGCGGCCTACAATGAGCAGTTCTTC. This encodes CASSEFSGLAAYNEQFF.

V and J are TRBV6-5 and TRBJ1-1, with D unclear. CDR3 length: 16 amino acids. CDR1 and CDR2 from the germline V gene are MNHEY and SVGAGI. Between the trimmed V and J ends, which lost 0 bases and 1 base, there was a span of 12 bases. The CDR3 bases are TGTGCCAGCAGTTACTCACTGGGCATCGCGAACACTGAAGCTTTCTTT. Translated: CASSYSLGIANTEAFF.

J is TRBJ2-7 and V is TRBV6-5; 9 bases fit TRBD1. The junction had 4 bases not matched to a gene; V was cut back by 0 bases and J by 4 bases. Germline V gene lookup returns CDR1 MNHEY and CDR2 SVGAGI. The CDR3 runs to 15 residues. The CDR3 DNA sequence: TGTGCCAGCAGTTACTCCCGGGACAGGGCTTACGAGCAGTACGTC. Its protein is CASSYSRDRAYEQYV.

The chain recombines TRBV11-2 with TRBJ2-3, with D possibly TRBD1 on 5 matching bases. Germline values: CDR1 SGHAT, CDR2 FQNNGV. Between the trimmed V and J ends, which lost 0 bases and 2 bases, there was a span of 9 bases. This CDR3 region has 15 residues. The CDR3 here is CASSLEGVSTDTQYF. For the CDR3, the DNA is TGTGCCAGCAGCTTAGAAGGGGTCTCCACAGATACGCAGTATTTT.

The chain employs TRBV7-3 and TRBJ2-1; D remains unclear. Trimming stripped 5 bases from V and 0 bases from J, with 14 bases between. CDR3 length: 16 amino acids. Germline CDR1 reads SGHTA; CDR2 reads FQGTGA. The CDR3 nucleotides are TGTGCCAGCAGCCCAAAACTGGGGTCCTCCTACAATGAGCAGTTCTTC. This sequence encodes CASSPKLGSSYNEQFF.

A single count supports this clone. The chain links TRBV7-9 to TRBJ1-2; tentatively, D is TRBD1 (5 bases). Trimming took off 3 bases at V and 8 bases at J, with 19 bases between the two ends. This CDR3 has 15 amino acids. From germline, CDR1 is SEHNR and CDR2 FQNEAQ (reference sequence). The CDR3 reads CASSFAGTVQEGYTF. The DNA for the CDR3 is TGTGCCAGCAGCTTTGCCGGGACTGTACAGGAAGGCTACACCTTC.

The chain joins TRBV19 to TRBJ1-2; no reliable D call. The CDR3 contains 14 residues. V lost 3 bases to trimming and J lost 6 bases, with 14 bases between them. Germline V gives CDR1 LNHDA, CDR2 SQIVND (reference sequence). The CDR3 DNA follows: TGTGCCAGTAGTATTAACGCTCCCGGGGATGGCTACACCTTC. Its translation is CASSINAPGDGYTF.

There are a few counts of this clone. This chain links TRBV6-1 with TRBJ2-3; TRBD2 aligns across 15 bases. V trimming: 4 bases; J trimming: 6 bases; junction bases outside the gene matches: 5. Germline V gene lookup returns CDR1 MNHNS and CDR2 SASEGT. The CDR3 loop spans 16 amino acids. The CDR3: CASSGGTSGRRDTQYF. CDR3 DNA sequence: TGTGCCAGCAGTGGGGGGACTAGCGGGAGGAGGGATACGCAGTATTTT.